These 21 T cell receptor beta chains were sequenced from one sample in a study of beta chain features in type 1 diabetes. Study-wide points: Within each of all four CD4+ subsets, Type 1 diabetes patients had TCRB CDR3s that were moderately but significantly shorter.

The study reverse transcribed the entire isolated RNA, so it sequenced expressed TCRB transcripts. TCRdb's table, derived via immunoSEQ multiplex PCR, lists solely in-frame clones and lacks some. The sample includes 130,000 or so clones, 7.5% to 9.5% of them seen just once. No antigen is known for these receptors. The sequenced sample consisted of central memory CD4+ T cells from blood. Receptors were obtained from a man younger than 45 with type 1 diabetes.

This clone came up once. This chain links TRBV7-2 with TRBJ1-5; 8 positions match TRBD1. The J segment lost 1 base and the V segment lost 3 bases, leaving 8 bases of the junction unmatched. Germline V CDR1 and CDR2: SGHTA, FQGNSA. The CDR3 is 17 amino acids. Written as DNA, the CDR3 is TGTGCCAGCAGCTTTTACAGGGGGGATACGAGCAATCAGCCCCAGCATTTT. Amino acid sequence: CASSFYRGDTSNQPQHF.

The V and J genes are TRBV9 and TRBJ2-1; TRBD2 might be the D (5 bases). V was clipped by 4 bases and J by 4 bases, with 15 bases between them. The germline gives CDR1 SGDLS, CDR2 YYNGEE. CDR3 length: 15 amino acids. The DNA of the CDR3 is TGTGCCAGCAGCACTAGTGGGTACACGTACAATGAGCAGTTCTTC. This sequence encodes CASSTSGYTYNEQFF.

Only a few counts were recorded for this clone. The DNA for the CDR3 is TGCGCCAGCAGCTTCGGGGGGCCCGAAGAGACCCAGTACTTC. It encodes CASSFGGPEETQYF. The chain recombines TRBV5-1 with TRBJ2-5; maybe TRBD2 (7 bases). V was trimmed by 2 bases and J by 3 bases, leaving 11 bases between them. Germline assignment: CDR1 SGHRS and CDR2 YFSETQ. This CDR3 is 14 amino acids long.

This clone was observed a few times. The rearrangement joins TRBV5-4 to TRBJ1-1; D might be TRBD1 (5 bases). V lost 3 bases and J 6 bases, leaving 21 bases between the germline ends. This CDR3 region has 16 residues. Germline V gene data show CDR1 as SGHNT and CDR2 as YYREEE (reference sequence). CDR3 DNA sequence: TGTGCCAGCAGCTCCCGACAGAGGTCAGCCTCCGCTGAAGCTTTCTTT. Its protein product is CASSSRQRSASAEAFF.

This sequence joins TRBV28 and TRBJ2-3; 9 bases agree with TRBD2. The CDR3 consists of 15 residues. V lost 5 bases, J lost 2 bases, and 5 bases stayed unmatched. The germline gives CDR1 MDHEN, CDR2 SYDVKM. The CDR3 sequence: CASSRLAEPTDTQYF. CDR3 sequence (DNA): TGTGCCAGCAGTAGACTAGCGGAGCCCACAGATACGCAGTATTTT. Based on the CDR3 plus reference TRBV28 and TRBJ2-3, the full variable domain is DVKVTQSSRYLVKRTGEKVFLECVQDMDHENMFWYRQDPGLGLRLIYFSYDVKMKEKGDIPEGYSVSREKKERFSLILESASTNQTSMYLCASSRLAEPTDTQYFGPGTRLTVL.

This clone has just a few counts. The rearrangement links TRBV7-8 to TRBJ1-2, with 7 positions matching TRBD1. J gave up 4 bases and V 5 bases, and 7 bases lay outside the gene matches. In germline, CDR1 is SGHVS, CDR2 FQNEAQ. This CDR3 has 14 residues. CDR3 protein: CASSLGQDVYGYTF. In DNA form, the CDR3 reads TGTGCCAGCAGCCTCGGACAGGATGTCTATGGCTACACCTTC.

In this sample, this clone turned up a few times. CDR3 bases: TGCGCCAGCAGCGCGGGACGAAACACACATGGCTACACCTTC. It is translated as CASSAGRNTHGYTF. The genes are TRBV5-1 and TRBJ1-2; a weak D match, TRBD1 (5 bases). Trimming removed 4 bases at V and 6 bases at J, with 16 bases between. Germline loops: CDR1 SGHRS, CDR2 YFSETQ. The CDR3 covers 14 residues.

The gene calls are TRBV7-9 and TRBJ1-2; possibly TRBD1 for D (6 bases). Germline CDR1 and CDR2: SEHNR and FQNEAQ (reference sequence). V was pared by 7 bases and J by 8 bases, with 17 bases between. CDR3 size: 13 residues. CDR3 protein: CASKTGSFGGYTF. The CDR3 region has the DNA TGTGCCAGCAAGACAGGCAGCTTTGGCGGCTACACCTTC.

This chain links TRBV19 with TRBJ1-6; D gene unclear. Germline-derived CDR1 and CDR2 are LNHDA and SQIVND (reference sequence). V lost 7 bases and J lost 9, with 13 bases in between. The CDR3 runs 13 residues. The CDR3 here is CASNERVISPLHF. CDR3 DNA sequence: TGTGCCAGTAACGAGCGGGTGATTTCACCCCTCCACTTT. The whole variable domain, filled in from reference TRBV19 and TRBJ1-6, reads DGGITQSPKYLFRKEGQNVTLSCEQNLNHDAMYWYRQDPGQGLRLIYYSQIVNDFQKGDIAEGYSVSREKKESFPLTVTSAQKNPTAFYLCASNERVISPLHFGNGTRLTVT.

This clone was seen more than once but under ten times. The chain has TRBV6-5 and TRBJ1-6; a weak D match, TRBD1 (5 bases). Trimming pared 5 bases from V and 13 bases from J, leaving 15 bases between. CDR1 and CDR2 (germline): MNHEY, SVGAGI. The CDR3 totals 13 residues. The CDR3 DNA is TGTGCCAGCAGTACACGACAGTTTTCGCCCCTCCACTTT. Translation gives CASSTRQFSPLHF.

This sequence joins TRBV6-5 and TRBJ1-2; possible D gene TRBD1, 5 bases. The CDR3 totals 13 residues. Germline CDR1 MNHEY, CDR2 SVGAGI. V was trimmed by 5 bases and J by 3 bases, leaving 10 bases between them. The CDR3 here is CASSDDSYYGYTF. CDR3 DNA: TGTGCCAGCAGTGACGACAGTTACTATGGCTACACCTTC.

The chain is built from TRBV4-1 and TRBJ2-1; TRBD1 aligns across 10 bases. V gave up 3 bases and J gave up 0 bases; unmatched junction bases: 17. There are 21 residues in the CDR3. Per the germline V gene, CDR1 is MGHRA and CDR2 is YSYEKL. CDR3 amino acids: CASSQLARTGGLLSSYNEQFF. CDR3 DNA sequence: TGCGCCAGCAGCCAGCTGGCCAGGACAGGGGGTCTCTTGAGCTCCTACAATGAGCAGTTCTTC.

The rearrangement links TRBV2 to TRBJ2-3, with no clear D. CDR1 is SNHLY and CDR2 is FYNNEI in the germline V gene. This CDR3 has 13 residues. Trimming removed 6 bases at V and 3 bases at J, with 10 bases between. CDR3 coding DNA: TGTGCCAGCAGCCCCTCGAGAACAGATACGCAGTATTTT. Encoded protein: CASSPSRTDTQYF.

This clone was counted between two and nine times. This chain links TRBV6-5 with TRBJ1-4, with 7 bases identical to TRBD1. This CDR3 has 14 residues. Germline V gene data show CDR1 as MNHEY and CDR2 as SVGAGI. V was pared by 4 bases and J by 6 bases, with 5 bases of the junction left unmatched. CDR3 amino acids: CASSWTGRDEKLFF. The CDR3 nucleotides are TGTGCCAGCAGTTGGACAGGCAGGGATGAAAAACTGTTTTTT.

This rearrangement joins TRBV18 to TRBJ1-1; D is perhaps TRBD1 (6 bases). Germline V gives CDR1 KGHSH, CDR2 LQKENI. CDR3 length: 14 amino acids. Between the trimmed V and J ends, which lost 8 bases and 3 bases, there was a span of 16 bases. For the CDR3, the DNA is TGTGCCAGCACCCGGACAGAGTCCCACACTGAAGCTTTCTTT. Protein: CASTRTESHTEAFF.

The chain uses TRBV7-9 and TRBJ2-1; 9 bases are shared with TRBD2. This CDR3 has 19 residues. Germline lookup yields CDR1 SEHNR and CDR2 FQNEAQ (reference sequence). The V gene end was trimmed by 1 base and the J gene end by 0 bases; junction bases not matched to a gene: 10. The CDR3 protein is CASSLVQRGALSSYNEQFF. The CDR3 DNA sequence: TGTGCCAGCAGCTTAGTCCAGCGGGGGGCATTGAGCTCCTACAATGAGCAGTTCTTC.

The V and J genes are TRBV5-5 and TRBJ1-1, with D possibly being TRBD1 (5 bases). V lost 1 base to trimming and J lost 8 bases, with 6 bases between them. CDR1 is SGHKS and CDR2 is YYEKEE in the germline V gene (reference sequence). This CDR3 contains 11 residues. The CDR3 DNA is TGTGCCAGCAGCTTGAGGACAGAAGCTTTCTTT. The encoded protein is CASSLRTEAFF.

The gene calls are TRBV14 and TRBJ2-3; 7 nucleotides match TRBD2. The CDR3 length is 17 residues. The V and J ends lost 4 bases and 2 bases, in that order; junction bases with no gene match: 12. CDR1 is SGHDN, CDR2 FVKESK, per germline. CDR3 DNA: TGTGCCAGCAGCCGCCTCTACGGAGCGGGGACCACAGATACGCAGTATTTT. The encoded protein is CASSRLYGAGTTDTQYF.

This clone has only a few counts. The chain is built from TRBV7-2 and TRBJ1-5; D gene ambiguous. This CDR3 spans 13 amino acids. The germline CDR1 and CDR2 sequences are SGHTA and FQGNSA. V was cut by 5 bases and J by 5 bases, with 10 bases left in between. In DNA form, the CDR3 reads TGTGCCAGCAGCCAAGTAGCCGATCAGCCCCAGCATTTT. Encoded protein: CASSQVADQPQHF.

The chain combines TRBV23-1 with TRBJ2-1; 7 nucleotides agree with TRBD1. TRBV23-1 is an ORF, with its function uncertain. The ends lost 7 bases at V and 5 bases at J; junction bases unmatched: 11. The CDR3 runs 15 residues. The DNA of the CDR3 is TGCGCCAGCAAAATGGGACAGCTCACAAACAATGAGCAGTTCTTC. Amino acid sequence: CASKMGQLTNNEQFF.

The chain joins TRBV4-1 to TRBJ1-2, with D possibly being TRBD1 (5 bases). The germline V and J ends were trimmed by 1 base and 3 bases, with 6 bases remaining between them. CDR3 length: 13 residues. CDR1 is MGHRA and CDR2 is YSYEKL in the germline V gene. The CDR3 is CASSQGGDYGYTF. The CDR3 DNA is TGCGCCAGCAGCCAAGGGGGGGACTATGGCTACACCTTC.